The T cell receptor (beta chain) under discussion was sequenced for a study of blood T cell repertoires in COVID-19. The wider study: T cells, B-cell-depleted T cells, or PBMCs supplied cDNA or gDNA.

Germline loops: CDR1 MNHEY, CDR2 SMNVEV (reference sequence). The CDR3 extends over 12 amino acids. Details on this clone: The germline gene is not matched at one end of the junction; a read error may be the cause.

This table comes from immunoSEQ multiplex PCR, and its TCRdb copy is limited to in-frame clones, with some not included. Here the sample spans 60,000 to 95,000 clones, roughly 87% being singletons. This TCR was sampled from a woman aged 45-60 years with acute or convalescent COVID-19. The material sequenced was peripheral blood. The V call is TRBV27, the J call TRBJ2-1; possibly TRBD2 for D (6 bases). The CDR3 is CASSSTGTPIIF. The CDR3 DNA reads TGTGCCAGCAGTTCGACGGGGACTCCAATAATCTTC.